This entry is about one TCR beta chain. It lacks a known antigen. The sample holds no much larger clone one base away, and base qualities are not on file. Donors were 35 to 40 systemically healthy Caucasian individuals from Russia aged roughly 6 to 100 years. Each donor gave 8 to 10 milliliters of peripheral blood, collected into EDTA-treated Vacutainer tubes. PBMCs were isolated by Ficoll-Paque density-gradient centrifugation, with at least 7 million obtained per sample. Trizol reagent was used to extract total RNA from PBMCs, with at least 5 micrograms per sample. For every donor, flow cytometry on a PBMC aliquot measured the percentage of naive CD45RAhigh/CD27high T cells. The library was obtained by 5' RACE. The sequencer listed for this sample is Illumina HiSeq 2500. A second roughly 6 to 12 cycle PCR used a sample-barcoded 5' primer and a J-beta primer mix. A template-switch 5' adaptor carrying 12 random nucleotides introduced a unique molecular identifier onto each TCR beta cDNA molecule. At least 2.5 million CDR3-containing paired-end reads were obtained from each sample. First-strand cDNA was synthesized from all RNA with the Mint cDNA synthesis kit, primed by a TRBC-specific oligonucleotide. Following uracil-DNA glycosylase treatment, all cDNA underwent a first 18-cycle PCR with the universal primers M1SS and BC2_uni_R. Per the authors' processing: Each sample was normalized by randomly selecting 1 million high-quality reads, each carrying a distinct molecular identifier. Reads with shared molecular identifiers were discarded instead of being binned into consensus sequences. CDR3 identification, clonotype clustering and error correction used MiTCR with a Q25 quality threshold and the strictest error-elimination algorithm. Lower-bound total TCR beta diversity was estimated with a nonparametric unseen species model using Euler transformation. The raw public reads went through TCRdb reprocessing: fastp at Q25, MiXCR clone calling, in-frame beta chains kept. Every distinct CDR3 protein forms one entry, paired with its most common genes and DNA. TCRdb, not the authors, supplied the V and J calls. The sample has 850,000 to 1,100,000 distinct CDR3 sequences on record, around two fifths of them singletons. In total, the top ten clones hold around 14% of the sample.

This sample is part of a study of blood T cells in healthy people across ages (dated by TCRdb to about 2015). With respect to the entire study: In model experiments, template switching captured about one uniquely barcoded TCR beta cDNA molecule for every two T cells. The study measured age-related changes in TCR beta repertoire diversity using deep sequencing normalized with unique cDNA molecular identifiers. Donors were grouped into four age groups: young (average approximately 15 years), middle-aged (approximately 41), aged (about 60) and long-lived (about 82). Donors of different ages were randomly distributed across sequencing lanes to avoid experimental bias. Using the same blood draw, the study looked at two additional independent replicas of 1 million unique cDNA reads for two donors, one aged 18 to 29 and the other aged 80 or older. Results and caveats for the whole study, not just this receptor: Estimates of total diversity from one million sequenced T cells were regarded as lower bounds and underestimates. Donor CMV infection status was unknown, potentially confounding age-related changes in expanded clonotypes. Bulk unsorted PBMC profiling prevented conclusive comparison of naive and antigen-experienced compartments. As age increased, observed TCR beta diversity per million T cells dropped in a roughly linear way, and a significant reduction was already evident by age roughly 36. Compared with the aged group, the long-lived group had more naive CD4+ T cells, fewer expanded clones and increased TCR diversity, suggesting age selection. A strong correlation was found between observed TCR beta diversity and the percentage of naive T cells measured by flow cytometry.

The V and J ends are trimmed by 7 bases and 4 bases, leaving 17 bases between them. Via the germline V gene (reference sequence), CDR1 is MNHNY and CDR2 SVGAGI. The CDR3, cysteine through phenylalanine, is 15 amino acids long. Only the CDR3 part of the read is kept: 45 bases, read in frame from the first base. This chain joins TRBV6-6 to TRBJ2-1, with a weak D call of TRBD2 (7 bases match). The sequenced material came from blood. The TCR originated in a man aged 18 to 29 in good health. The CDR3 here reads CASIKGGGGYNEQFF. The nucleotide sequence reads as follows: TGTGCCAGCATCAAGGGGGGGGGGGGATACAATGAGCAGTTCTTC.